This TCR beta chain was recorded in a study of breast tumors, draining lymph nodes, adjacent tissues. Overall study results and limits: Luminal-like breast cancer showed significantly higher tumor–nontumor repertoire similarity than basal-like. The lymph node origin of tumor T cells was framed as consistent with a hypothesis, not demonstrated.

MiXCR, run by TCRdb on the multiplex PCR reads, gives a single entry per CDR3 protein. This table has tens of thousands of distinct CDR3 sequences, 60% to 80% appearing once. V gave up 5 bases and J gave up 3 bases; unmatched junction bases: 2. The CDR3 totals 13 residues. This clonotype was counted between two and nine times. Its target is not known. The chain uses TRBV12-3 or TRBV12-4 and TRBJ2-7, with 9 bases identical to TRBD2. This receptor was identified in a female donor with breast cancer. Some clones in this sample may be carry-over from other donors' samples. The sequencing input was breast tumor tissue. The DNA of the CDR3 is TGTGCCAGCAGTCTGACTAGCGGCTACGAGCAGTACTTC. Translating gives CASSLTSGYEQYF.